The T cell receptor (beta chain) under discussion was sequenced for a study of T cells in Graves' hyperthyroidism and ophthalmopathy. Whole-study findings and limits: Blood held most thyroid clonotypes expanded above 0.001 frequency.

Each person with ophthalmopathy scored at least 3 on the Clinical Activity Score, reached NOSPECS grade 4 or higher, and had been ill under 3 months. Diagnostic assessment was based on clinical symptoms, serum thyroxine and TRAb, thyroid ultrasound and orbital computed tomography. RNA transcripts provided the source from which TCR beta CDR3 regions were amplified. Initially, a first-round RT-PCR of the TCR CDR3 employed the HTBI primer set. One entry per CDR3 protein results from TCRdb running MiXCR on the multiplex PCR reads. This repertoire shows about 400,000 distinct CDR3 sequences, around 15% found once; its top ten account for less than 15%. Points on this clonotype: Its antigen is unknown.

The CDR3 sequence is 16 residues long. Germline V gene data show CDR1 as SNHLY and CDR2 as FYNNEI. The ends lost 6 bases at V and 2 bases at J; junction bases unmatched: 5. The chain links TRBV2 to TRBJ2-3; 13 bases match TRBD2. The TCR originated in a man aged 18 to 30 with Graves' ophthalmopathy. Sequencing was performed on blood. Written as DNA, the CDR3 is TGTGCCAGCAGGCGCGGACTAGCGGGGGACACAGATACGCAGTATTTT. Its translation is CASRRGLAGDTDTQYF.